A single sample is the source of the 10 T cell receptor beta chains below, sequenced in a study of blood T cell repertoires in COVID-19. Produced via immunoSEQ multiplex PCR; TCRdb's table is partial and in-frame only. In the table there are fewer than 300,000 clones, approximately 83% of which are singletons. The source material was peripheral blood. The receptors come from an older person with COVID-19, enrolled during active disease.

In DNA, the CDR3 is TGTGCCAGCAGCTTAATCCATCGCCGATGGGACAGGGTGAGCTATGGCTACACCTTC. Encoded protein: CASSLIHRRWDRVSYGYTF. The chain links TRBV11-2 to TRBJ1-2; the match to TRBD1 covers 9 bases. This CDR3 has 19 amino acids. CDR1 is SGHAT and CDR2 is FQNNGV in the germline V gene. Unmatched junction bases numbered 17, after V lost 2 bases and J lost 4 bases.

CDR3 residues: CASSVATGSGNTIYF. CDR3 DNA sequence: TGTGCCAGCAGCGTAGCGACAGGCTCTGGAAACACCATATATTTT. The gene calls are TRBV9 and TRBJ1-3, with D maybe TRBD1 (6 bases). With 0 bases removed from V and 0 bases from J, the gap between germline ends came to 7 bases. The CDR3 consists of 15 residues. CDR1 and CDR2 from the germline V gene are SGDLS and YYNGEE.

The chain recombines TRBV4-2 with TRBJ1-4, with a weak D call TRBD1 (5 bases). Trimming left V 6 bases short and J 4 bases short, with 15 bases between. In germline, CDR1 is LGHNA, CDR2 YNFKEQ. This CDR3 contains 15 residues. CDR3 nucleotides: TGTGCCAGCAGTTTGAGGGGAGGGTATAATGAAAAACTGTTTTTT. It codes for CASSLRGGYNEKLFF.

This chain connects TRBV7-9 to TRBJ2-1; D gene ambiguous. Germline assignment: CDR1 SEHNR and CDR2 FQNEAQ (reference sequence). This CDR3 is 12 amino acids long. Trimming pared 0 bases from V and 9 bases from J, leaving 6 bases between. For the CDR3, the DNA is TGTGCCAGCAGCTTAGCCGGTTCTGAGCAGTTCTTC. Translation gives CASSLAGSEQFF.

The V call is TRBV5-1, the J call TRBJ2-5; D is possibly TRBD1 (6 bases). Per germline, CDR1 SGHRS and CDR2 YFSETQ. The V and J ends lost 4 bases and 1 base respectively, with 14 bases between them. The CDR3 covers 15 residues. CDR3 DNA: TGCGCCAGCAGCGACCCACAGGGAAGCCAAGAGACCCAGTACTTC. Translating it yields CASSDPQGSQETQYF.

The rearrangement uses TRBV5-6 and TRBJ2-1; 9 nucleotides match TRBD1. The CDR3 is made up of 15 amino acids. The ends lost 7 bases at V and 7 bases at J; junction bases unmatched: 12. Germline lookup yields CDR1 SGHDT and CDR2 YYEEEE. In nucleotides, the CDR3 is TGTGCCAGCTTTCCCCCGGGACAGGGCACGAATGAGCAGTTCTTC. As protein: CASFPPGQGTNEQFF.

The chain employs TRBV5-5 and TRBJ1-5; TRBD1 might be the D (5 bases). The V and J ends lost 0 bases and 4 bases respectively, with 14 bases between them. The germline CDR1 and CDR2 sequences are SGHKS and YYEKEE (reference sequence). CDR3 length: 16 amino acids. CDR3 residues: CASSLVGAMRNQPQHF. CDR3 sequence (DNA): TGTGCCAGCAGCTTGGTTGGGGCAATGCGAAATCAGCCCCAGCATTTT.

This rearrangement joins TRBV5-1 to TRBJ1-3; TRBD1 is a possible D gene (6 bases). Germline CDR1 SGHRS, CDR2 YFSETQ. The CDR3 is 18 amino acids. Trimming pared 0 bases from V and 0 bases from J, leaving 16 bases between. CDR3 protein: CASSLEPLDRSSGNTIYF. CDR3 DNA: TGCGCCAGCAGCTTGGAGCCCCTCGACAGGTCCTCTGGAAACACCATATATTTT.

CDR3 in amino acids: CASRRQDRGRRNNEKLFF. The CDR3 DNA reads TGTGCCAGCCGACGACAGGACAGGGGGCGTCGGAATAATGAAAAACTGTTTTTT. V usage is TRBV19 and J usage is TRBJ1-4, with 11 bases matching TRBD1. The CDR3 sequence is 18 residues long. V was pared by 9 bases and J by 4 bases, with 16 bases of the junction left unmatched. Germline CDR1 and CDR2: LNHDA and SQIVND (reference sequence). The variable domain in full, with the rest retrieved from reference TRBV19 and TRBJ1-4, is DGGITQSPKYLFRKEGQNVTLSCEQNLNHDAMYWYRQDPGQGLRLIYYSQIVNDFQKGDIAEGYSVSREKKESFPLTVTSAQKNPTAFYLCASRRQDRGRRNNEKLFFGSGTQLSVL.

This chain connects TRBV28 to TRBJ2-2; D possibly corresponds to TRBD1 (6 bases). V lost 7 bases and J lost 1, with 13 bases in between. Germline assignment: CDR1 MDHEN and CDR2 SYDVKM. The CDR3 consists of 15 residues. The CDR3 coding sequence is TGTGCCAGCATGATCCCGACAGGGAACACCGGGGAGCTGTTTTTT. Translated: CASMIPTGNTGELFF.